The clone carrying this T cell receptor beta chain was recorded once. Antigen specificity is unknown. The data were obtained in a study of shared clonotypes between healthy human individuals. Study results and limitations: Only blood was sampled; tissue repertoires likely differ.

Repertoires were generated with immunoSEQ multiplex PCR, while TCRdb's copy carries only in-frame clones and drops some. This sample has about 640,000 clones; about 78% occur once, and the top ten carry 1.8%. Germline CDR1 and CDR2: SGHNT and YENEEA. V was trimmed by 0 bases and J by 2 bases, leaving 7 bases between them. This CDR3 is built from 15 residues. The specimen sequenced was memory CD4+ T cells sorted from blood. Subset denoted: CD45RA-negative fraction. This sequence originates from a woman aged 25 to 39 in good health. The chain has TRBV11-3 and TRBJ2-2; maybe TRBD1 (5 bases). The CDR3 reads CASSLDGANTGELFF. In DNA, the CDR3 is TGTGCCAGCAGCTTAGATGGGGCCAACACCGGGGAGCTGTTTTTT.